The sequence of this T cell receptor beta chain was determined in a study of post-analysis software for immune sequencing data. Broader study findings: Relative to controls, patients had several TRBV segments at higher frequency, with TRBV5-6, TRBV5-1 and TRBV20-1 among these. Samples sharing a preparation batch grouped tightly together when assessed by F measure.

Of note for this clonotype: Antigen unknown.

The authors incorporated unique molecular identifiers into the TCR beta cDNA libraries. TCRdb fed the PCR reads into MiXCR, producing one record per CDR3 protein. The data show hundreds of thousands of distinct CDR3 sequences, approximately 60% seen once. This CDR3 contains 15 residues. Germline CDR1 is LGHDT and CDR2 is YNNKEL (reference sequence). Trimming cost V 1 base and J 2 bases, with 11 bases left between them. The sequence was collected from a girl aged 2 to 9 with multiple sclerosis. The sequenced sample was blood. The chain is built from TRBV3-1 and TRBJ1-2, with TRBD1 as a possible D gene (6 bases). CDR3 sequence: CASSQARQGNYGYTF. CDR3 bases: TGTGCCAGCAGCCAAGCCCGGCAGGGGAACTATGGCTACACCTTC.